This is a list of T cell receptor beta chains from one sample in a study of graft-versus-host responses after intestinal transplantation. Assay used: immunoSEQ multiplex PCR; TCRdb lists only in-frame clones, some missing. The sample lists about 70,000 clones, approximately 84% occurring once. These receptors' targets are unknown. Source: unstimulated CD4+ T cells sorted from spleen or lymph node cells, taken before transplant. These receptors originate from a human donor who was the organ donor for an intestinal transplant. Each CDR3 is given with its conserved first and last residue. A D gene is named only where the DNA matches it firmly. Clone size is stated in some rows and not others, as once, few, many or a class when expanded.

clone_size	v_call	d_call	j_call	cdr3_nt	cdr3_aa
NA	TRBV19	NA	TRBJ1-5	TGTGCCAGTAGTATCGTGGCGGGAGGGGTGAGCAATCAGCCCCAGCATTTT	CASSIVAGGVSNQPQHF
NA	TRBV4-1	NA	TRBJ2-2	TGCGCCAGCAGCTTTAAGACAGGAGCGAACACCGGGGAGCTGTTTTTT	CASSFKTGANTGELFF
NA	TRBV5-1	NA	TRBJ2-2	TGCGCCAGCAGCAGCGGGAACACCGGGGAGCTGTTTTTT	CASSSGNTGELFF
NA	TRBV6-6	TRBD2	TRBJ2-5	TGTGCCAGCAGTCCAAACGCGGGGGGTAGGGAGACCCAGTACTTC	CASSPNAGGRETQYF
NA	TRBV6-4	NA	TRBJ2-6	TGTGCCAGCAGTGCCCAGGGGATGGGGGCCAACGTCCTGACTTTC	CASSAQGMGANVLTF
NA	TRBV19	NA	TRBJ2-5	TGTGCCAGTAGTTCAGGGGTCGGGGAGACCCAGTACTTC	CASSSGVGETQYF
NA	TRBV10-3	TRBD1	TRBJ1-2	TGTGCCATCAGTGAAGGGACAGGGTGGGCCTATGGCTACACCTTC	CAISEGTGWAYGYTF
NA	TRBV6-5	TRBD1	TRBJ1-5	TGTGCCACCCGACAGGGGGCCCAGCCCCAGCATTTT	CATRQGAQPQHF
NA	TRBV11-3	NA	TRBJ2-5	TGTGCCAGCAGCCCCCGGACAGGGACTACCGTGGAGACCCAGTACTTC	CASSPRTGTTVETQYF
NA	TRBV5-6	TRBD1	TRBJ1-1	TGTGCCAGCAGCCTAATTTGGGGACAGGGTAGGACTGAAGCTTTCTTT	CASSLIWGQGRTEAFF
NA	TRBV6-6	TRBD1	TRBJ1-1	TGTGCCAGCAGTCTGGGACAGGGGACTGAAGCTTTCTTT	CASSLGQGTEAFF
NA	TRBV6-5	NA	TRBJ2-5	TGTGCCAGCAGTTACGGCAGCCAAGAGACCCAGTACTTC	CASSYGSQETQYF
NA	TRBV29-1	TRBD1	TRBJ1-6	TGCAGCGCAAGGGACAGGGGTAATTCACCCCTCCACTTT	CSARDRGNSPLHF
NA	TRBV27	NA	TRBJ1-4	TGTGCCAGCAGTTTATCGGCCAGGGTCCATGAAAAACTGTTTTTT	CASSLSARVHEKLFF
NA	TRBV7-2	TRBD2	TRBJ2-1	TGTGCCAGCAGCTTAAAGCGGGACTACAATGAGCAGTTCTTC	CASSLKRDYNEQFF
NA	TRBV7-2	NA	TRBJ2-5	TGTGCCAGCAGCTCCAAACACCCGTACCAAGAGACCCAGTACTTC	CASSSKHPYQETQYF
NA	TRBV2	TRBD1	TRBJ2-3	TGTGCCAGCAGGAAGGACAGGGCTGGAGATACGCAGTATTTT	CASRKDRAGDTQYF
NA	TRBV12-5	NA	TRBJ2-1	TGTGCTAGTGGTTTGGCTCAGGGTAATGAGCAGTTCTTC	CASGLAQGNEQFF
NA	TRBV4-1	NA	TRBJ1-1	TGCGCCAGCAGCCAAGATAGGGGTCTAACTGAAGCTTTCTTT	CASSQDRGLTEAFF
NA	TRBV7-7	NA	TRBJ1-5	TGTGCTAGCAGCTTAGCCATCAATCAGCCCCAGCATTTT	CASSLAINQPQHF
NA	TRBV7-7	NA	TRBJ2-5	TGTGCTAGCAGCTCACATCAAGAGACCCAGTACTTC	CASSSHQETQYF
few	TRBV19	NA	TRBJ1-1	TGTGCCACTACAACTGCGGGGGCTATGGCTGAAGCTTTCTTT	CATTTAGAMAEAFF
NA	TRBV5-6	NA	TRBJ2-5	TGTGCCAGCAGCTCATCACAGGGGAGGGAGACCCAGTACTTC	CASSSSQGRETQYF
few	TRBV4-3	TRBD1	TRBJ1-2	TGCGCCAGCAGCCAAGGGACAGGGTTGGGCTATGGCTACACCTTC	CASSQGTGLGYGYTF
NA	TRBV7-9	NA	TRBJ1-5	TGTGCCAGCAGCTTAGACGGAGAGTGGGCCCAGCATTTT	CASSLDGEWAQHF
NA	TRBV28	TRBD1	TRBJ1-5	TGTGCCAGCAGTTTAGGGGACAGGGTAGGCAATCAGCCCCAGCATTTT	CASSLGDRVGNQPQHF
NA	TRBV29-1	TRBD1	TRBJ1-1	TGCAGCGTTGCGGGACAGGGGGTTAGGAACACTGAAGCTTTCTTT	CSVAGQGVRNTEAFF
NA	TRBV27	NA	TRBJ2-2	TGTGCCAGCAGCTCACAGGGCTTCGGGGAGCTGTTTTTT	CASSSQGFGELFF
few	TRBV18	TRBD1	TRBJ1-1	TGTGCCAGCCGAACAGGGGGCGCAGGGATGAACACTGAAGCTTTCTTT	CASRTGGAGMNTEAFF
NA	TRBV10-2	NA	TRBJ1-1	TGCGCCAGCAGCCGGCAGGTGAACACTGAAGCTTTCTTT	CASSRQVNTEAFF
NA	TRBV11-3	TRBD2	TRBJ2-1	TGTGCCAGCAGCTTCCTAGCGGGGGGTTACAATGAGCAGTTCTTC	CASSFLAGGYNEQFF
few	TRBV29-1	TRBD2	TRBJ2-5	TGCAGCGTCCAGATACTAGCGGGGGGAAAGACCCAGTACTTC	CSVQILAGGKTQYF
NA	TRBV19	NA	TRBJ1-2	TGTGCCAGTAGTGCCACGTCCTTCGGCTATGGCTACACCTTC	CASSATSFGYGYTF
NA	TRBV5-4	TRBD1	TRBJ2-5	TGTGCCAGCAGCAAGGAGATTTCCGGGACAGGGTTCCGAGAGACCCAGTACTTC	CASSKEISGTGFRETQYF
NA	TRBV18	NA	TRBJ1-3	TGTGCCAGCCACTTATCCGGGTCTGGAAACACCATATATTTT	CASHLSGSGNTIYF
NA	TRBV7-3	NA	TRBJ2-1	TGTGCCAGCAGCTTCTCGACTAAATCTGAGCAGTTCTTC	CASSFSTKSEQFF
NA	TRBV18	NA	TRBJ1-1	TGTGCCAGCTCACCACAGGGGATGAACACTGAAGCTTTCTTT	CASSPQGMNTEAFF
once	TRBV2	NA	TRBJ1-4	TGTGCCAGCAGTGAAGAGGCGGGAGGGAAACTGTTTTTT	CASSEEAGGKLFF
NA	TRBV7-9	NA	TRBJ1-4	TGTGCCAGCAGCTTTAGTGGACAGTTTAATGAAAAACTGTTTTTT	CASSFSGQFNEKLFF
NA	TRBV19	NA	TRBJ1-5	TGTGCCAGTAGTATTGGACAGTCTAGCAATCAGCCCCAGCATTTT	CASSIGQSSNQPQHF
NA	TRBV7-9	NA	TRBJ2-1	TGTGCCAGCAGCTTAGCTCAGGGGTGGACCTACAATGAGCAGTTCTTC	CASSLAQGWTYNEQFF
NA	TRBV15	NA	TRBJ2-2	TGTGCCACCAGCAGAGTCCGGGGGAGCACCGGGGAGCTGTTTTTT	CATSRVRGSTGELFF
NA	TRBV19	NA	TRBJ2-1	TGTGCCAGTAGGGTCCTAGCGTCAAACAATGAGCAGTTCTTC	CASRVLASNNEQFF
NA	TRBV7-2	TRBD2	TRBJ2-5	TGTGCCAGCAGCCCGGGGAGGGGCTCGAAGACCCAGTACTTC	CASSPGRGSKTQYF
NA	TRBV7-6	NA	TRBJ1-1	TGTGCCAGCAGCTTACAGATAAACACTGAAGCTTTCTTT	CASSLQINTEAFF
NA	TRBV27	TRBD1	TRBJ1-6	TGTGCCAGCAGTTTAACATGGACAGGGCCCAATTCACCCCTCCACTTT	CASSLTWTGPNSPLHF
NA	TRBV5-6	NA	TRBJ1-2	TGTGCCAGCAGCTCCTCAGCGTACTATGGCTACACCTTC	CASSSSAYYGYTF
NA	TRBV7-9	NA	TRBJ1-5	TGTGCCAGCAGCTTAGCGGCCCCGGCAGGGTCGGAACCCCAGCATTTT	CASSLAAPAGSEPQHF
NA	TRBV11-3	NA	TRBJ1-1	TGTGCCAGCAGCCAAGAAGCGGGGGGCGTTAGCACTGAAGCTTTCTTT	CASSQEAGGVSTEAFF
NA	TRBV15	TRBD1	TRBJ2-3	TGTGCCACCAGCAGGGGGACAGGACTCACAGATACGCAGTATTTT	CATSRGTGLTDTQYF
NA	TRBV6-1	NA	TRBJ2-6	TGTGCCAGCAGGCCCGATAGCTCTGGGGCCAACGTCCTGACTTTC	CASRPDSSGANVLTF
NA	TRBV2	TRBD2	TRBJ2-3	TGTGCCAGCAGTGATGGTAGCGGGGGGAAAGATACGCAGTATTTT	CASSDGSGGKDTQYF
NA	TRBV4-1	NA	TRBJ2-5	TGCGCCAGCAGCGACCCACAGGGTAGGGAGACCCAGTACTTC	CASSDPQGRETQYF
NA	TRBV19	TRBD1	TRBJ1-5	TGTGCCAGTAGTATCGACGGGACAGTTTATCAGCCCCAGCATTTT	CASSIDGTVYQPQHF
NA	TRBV6-4	TRBD2	TRBJ2-3	TGTGCCAGCAGCCCCAGTAGCGGGGGGGCAGGCACAGATACGCAGTATTTT	CASSPSSGGAGTDTQYF
NA	TRBV7-9	TRBD1	TRBJ2-5	TGTGCCAGCAGCTTAGCGGTAGGACAGGGGCACGGGGAGACCCAGTACTTC	CASSLAVGQGHGETQYF
NA	TRBV10-1	NA	TRBJ2-5	TGCGCCAGCAGTGTCCCCATCGACAGCCACGGCCCCAACCAAGAGACCCAGTACTTC	CASSVPIDSHGPNQETQYF